This passage covers 25 T cell receptor beta chains from one sample sequenced in a study of regulatory and conventional T cells in breast cancer. TCRdb passed the PCR reads through MiXCR, listing each CDR3 protein once. Altogether 15,000 to 20,000 distinct CDR3 sequences are present, 25% to 40% being singletons, with the ten largest covering 1.6%. What was sequenced was conventional T cells from blood. These receptors all come from a female donor in good health.

This chain links TRBV5-1 with TRBJ1-2; unclear D gene. CDR1 SGHRS and CDR2 YFSETQ come from the germline V gene. Trimming left V 4 bases short and J 4 bases short, with 8 bases between. The CDR3 has 12 amino acids. The CDR3 bases are TGCGCCAGCAGCGAGGGCTTCTATGGCTACACCTTC. Protein sequence: CASSEGFYGYTF.

On this clonotype itself: The junction departs from the called germline gene at one end, perhaps through a read error. The V and J genes are TRBV7-2 and TRBJ1-5, with D possibly being TRBD1 (6 bases). This CDR3 contains 15 residues. Germline V lookup: CDR1 SGHTA, CDR2 FQGNSA. The DNA of the CDR3 is TGTGCCAGCGGCTTGGGGGGCGGAAGGAATCAGCCCCAGCATTTT. Its protein is CASGLGGGRNQPQHF.

This clonotype appeared a few times. V gene TRBV21-1 combines with J gene TRBJ2-3; TRBD1, as called in the table, went unchecked against the DNA. TRBV21-1 is recorded as a pseudogene. CDR3 length equals 13 residues. CDR3 coding DNA: TGTGCCAGCACCTCGGGGGAAGCAGATACGCAGTATTTT. It is translated as CASTSGEADTQYF.

By its share, this clonotype is medium-sized. The chain joins TRBV11-2 to TRBJ1-3; D might be TRBD1 (6 bases). The V gene lost 2 bases and the J gene lost 0 bases, with 14 bases spanning the gap. The CDR3 is made up of 17 amino acids. The germline V gene encodes CDR1 SGHAT and CDR2 FQNNGV. The CDR3, as DNA: TGTGCCAGCAGCTTAAGGACAGTTACAAACTCTGGAAACACCATATATTTT. Its translation: CASSLRTVTNSGNTIYF.

The DNA of the CDR3 is TGTGCCAGCTCCGAAGGGCATAGCAATCAGCCCCAGCATTTT. It is translated as CASSEGHSNQPQHF. The chain uses TRBV18 and TRBJ1-5; D unresolved. Germline CDR1 is KGHSH and CDR2 is LQKENI. The CDR3 has 14 amino acids. Trimming pared 6 bases from V and 0 bases from J, leaving 9 bases between.

The table lists this clonotype with a few counts. This sequence joins TRBV4-1 and TRBJ2-1; no firm D call. Per the germline V gene, CDR1 is MGHRA and CDR2 is YSYEKL. Trimming shortened V by 0 bases and J by 7 bases, and 7 bases separated the two germline ends. The CDR3 runs to 13 residues. CDR3 in DNA: TGCGCCAGCAGCCAAGATCGACCGAATGAGCAGTTCTTC. Protein: CASSQDRPNEQFF.

The chain is built from TRBV10-3 and TRBJ1-1; the match to TRBD1 covers 9 bases. CDR1 is ENHRY, CDR2 SYGVKD, per germline. CDR3 length equals 13 residues. V lost 3 bases, J lost 10 bases, and 6 bases stayed unmatched. CDR3 residues: CAISDSGTGRAFF. The CDR3 DNA is TGTGCCATCAGTGACTCTGGGACAGGGCGAGCTTTCTTT.

This sequence joins TRBV4-1 and TRBJ2-3; weak D call: TRBD2 (5 bases). V lost 1 base and J 3 bases, leaving 17 bases between the germline ends. Germline V lookup: CDR1 MGHRA, CDR2 YSYEKL. The CDR3 is made up of 17 amino acids. Here the CDR3 DNA reads TGCGCCAGCAGCCAAGGCAACCGGGAAAGGACTACAGATACGCAGTATTTT. Protein: CASSQGNRERTTDTQYF.

This clonotype was counted a single time. Since a much larger clone is just one base distant, this may be a read error. The J gene is TRBJ1-2, the V gene TRBV6-6; TRBD1 matches at 11 bases. Per germline, CDR1 MNHNY and CDR2 SVGAGI (reference sequence). The CDR3 runs 13 residues. The CDR3 DNA sequence: TGTGCCAGTGGACAGGGGGCGAACTATGCCTACACCTTC. Amino acid sequence: CASGQGANYAYTF.

By share, this clonotype counts as medium-sized. The rearrangement uses TRBV14 and TRBJ1-2, with 7 bases matching TRBD1. In germline, CDR1 is SGHDN, CDR2 FVKESK. Trimming took 0 bases from V and 8 from J; bases not matched to a gene: 3. The CDR3 runs 13 residues. CDR3 sequence (DNA): TGTGCCAGCAGCCAAGATCCGGGACAGGGCTACACCTTC. Translating it yields CASSQDPGQGYTF.

Regarding this clonotype: This may come from a read error, since a much larger clone is one base off. V is TRBV20-1 and J is TRBJ1-2; D remains unclear. V lost 5 bases and J lost 2, with 12 bases in between. This CDR3 spans 13 amino acids. Germline loops: CDR1 DFQATT, CDR2 SNEGSKA (reference sequence). CDR3 sequence (DNA): TGCAGTGCTGACTCCGGGGAAAACTATGGCTACACCTTC. Amino acids: CSADSGENYGYTF.

The rearrangement joins TRBV28 to TRBJ1-3; D not certain. The CDR3 length is 16 residues. Germline-derived CDR1 and CDR2 are MDHEN and SYDVKM. Trimming took off 4 bases at V and 1 base at J, with 14 bases between the two ends. CDR3 sequence: CASSSPNDGSGNTIYF. The CDR3 DNA reads TGTGCCAGCAGTTCCCCCAACGACGGATCTGGAAACACCATATATTTT. The whole variable domain, filled in from reference TRBV28 and TRBJ1-3, reads DVKVTQSSRYLVKRTGEKVFLECVQDMDHENMFWYRQDPGLGLRLIYFSYDVKMKEKGDIPEGYSVSREKKERFSLILESASTNQTSMYLCASSSPNDGSGNTIYFGEGSWLTVV.

V is TRBV7-9 and J is TRBJ1-4; D perhaps matches TRBD1 (5 bases). Trimming pared 2 bases from V and 10 bases from J, leaving 14 bases between. CDR1 is SEHNR, CDR2 FQNEAQ, per germline (reference sequence). The CDR3 consists of 14 residues. The CDR3 spells CASSLQGPSGKLFF. CDR3 nucleotide sequence: TGTGCCAGCAGCTTACAGGGTCCAAGTGGAAAACTGTTTTTT.

V gene TRBV7-9 combines with J gene TRBJ2-4; weak D call: TRBD2 (5 bases). This CDR3 spans 14 amino acids. V was clipped by 5 bases and J by 9 bases, with 17 bases between them. Germline CDR1 SEHNR, CDR2 FQNEAQ (reference sequence). The CDR3 DNA follows: TGTGCCAGCAGCCAAGAGGGCCTCGAAAGCATTCAGTACTTC. It is translated as CASSQEGLESIQYF. Drawing the rest from reference TRBV7-9 and TRBJ2-4, the complete variable domain is DTGVSQNPRHKITKRGQNVTFRCDPISEHNRLYWYRQTLGQGPEFLTYFQNEAQLEKSRLLSDRFSAERPKGSFSTLEIQRTEQGDSAMYLCASSQEGLESIQYFGAGTRLSVL.

This clonotype was picked up a small number of times. The rearrangement joins TRBV19 to TRBJ1-1, with D possibly TRBD1 on 5 matching bases. The CDR3 has 14 amino acids. The germline CDR1 and CDR2 sequences are LNHDA and SQIVND (reference sequence). Trimming cost V 7 bases and J 11 bases, with 23 bases left between them. The CDR3 DNA reads TGTGCCAGTACTATCGAATCGGGGACCCCGGTGGCTTTCTTT. Translating it yields CASTIESGTPVAFF.

The rearrangement uses TRBV7-2 and TRBJ2-1; no clear D. The V gene lost 7 bases and the J gene lost 4 bases, with 14 bases spanning the gap. This CDR3 region has 14 residues. Per germline, CDR1 SGHTA and CDR2 FQGNSA. The CDR3 sequence is CASTGGIWYNEQFF. CDR3 DNA: TGTGCCAGCACAGGTGGGATCTGGTACAATGAGCAGTTCTTC.

The V gene is TRBV12-3 or TRBV12-4, the J gene TRBJ1-1, with TRBD1 matching 9 bases. The ends lost 6 bases at V and 7 bases at J; junction bases unmatched: 6. This CDR3 is 13 amino acids long. CDR3 amino acids: CASRGQGEGEAFF. DNA of the CDR3: TGTGCCAGCAGGGGACAGGGAGAGGGTGAAGCTTTCTTT.

The CDR3 DNA reads as TGTGCCAGCAGTGGGGGACTAGAGGTTAAGCAGTTCTTC. This translates into CASSGGLEVKQFF. The chain joins TRBV6-1 to TRBJ2-1; 8 bases align to TRBD2. Germline CDR1 MNHNS, CDR2 SASEGT. The junction had 7 bases not matched to a gene; V was cut back by 4 bases and J by 11 bases. This CDR3 spans 13 amino acids.

About this clonotype itself: Mismatch with germline at one junction end may stem from a read error. CDR3 in DNA: TGCGCCAGCAGCCAAATAGCGTCATACCGTATCTATGGCCACACCTTC. Residues: CASSQIASYRIYGHTF. The genes are TRBV4-1 and TRBJ1-2; D gene ambiguous. The CDR3 spans 16 residues. Looked up from germline, CDR1 is MGHRA and CDR2 is YSYEKL.

The rearrangement uses TRBV20-1 and TRBJ1-3; D unresolved. V was trimmed by 5 bases and J by 4 bases, leaving 6 bases between them. The CDR3 runs to 11 residues. CDR1 is DFQATT and CDR2 is SNEGSKA in the germline V gene (reference sequence). The CDR3 sequence: CSAYGGNTIYF. CDR3 nucleotides: TGCAGTGCTTATGGCGGAAACACCATATATTTT.

By share, this clonotype counts as medium-sized. V gene TRBV29-1 combines with J gene TRBJ1-3; D perhaps matches TRBD1 (6 bases). The CDR3 has 14 amino acids. V lost 5 bases and J 0 bases, leaving 11 bases between the germline ends. Germline CDR1 SQVTM, CDR2 ANQGSEA. The CDR3 sequence: CSVTGTPSGNTIYF. The CDR3 DNA follows: TGCAGCGTTACTGGGACACCCTCTGGAAACACCATATATTTT.

The J gene is TRBJ1-4, the V gene TRBV7-9; D ambiguous. Germline assignment: CDR1 SEHNR and CDR2 FQNEAQ (reference sequence). With 5 bases removed from V and 3 bases from J, the gap between germline ends came to 19 bases. The CDR3 is 17 amino acids. Here the CDR3 reads CASSPSVLGDSNEKLFF. In nucleotides, the CDR3 is TGTGCCAGCAGCCCCAGCGTCCTGGGCGATTCTAATGAAAAACTGTTTTTT.

The chain recombines TRBV7-3 with TRBJ1-1; D is unclear. V was clipped by 3 bases and J by 6 bases, with 20 bases between them. The V gene's germline CDR1 is SGHTA and CDR2 FQGTGA. The CDR3 is 16 amino acids. CDR3 DNA sequence: TGTGCCAGCAGCTTGTCCCCGGACGGAACGCGCGCTGAAGCTTTCTTT. Protein product: CASSLSPDGTRAEAFF.

The J gene is TRBJ1-6, the V gene TRBV7-2; D may be TRBD1 (5 bases). The V end lost 3 bases, the J end lost 5 bases, and 11 bases lay between the germline ends. CDR3 length: 15 amino acids. Per the germline V gene, CDR1 is SGHTA and CDR2 is FQGNSA. CDR3 protein: CASSFIGQNNSPLHF. The CDR3 region has the DNA TGTGCCAGCAGCTTTATTGGACAAAATAATTCACCCCTCCACTTT.

This clonotype was counted only a few times. V usage is TRBV20-1 and J usage is TRBJ1-2; 8 nucleotides line up with TRBD1. From germline, CDR1 is DFQATT and CDR2 SNEGSKA (reference sequence). The CDR3 extends over 15 amino acids. The junction had 13 bases not matched to a gene; V was cut back by 3 bases and J by 7 bases. The CDR3 DNA follows: TGCAGTGCTAGCCTCGCAGGGGGCGGTTTATTTGGCTACACCTTC. Translated, it gives CSASLAGGGLFGYTF.